This T cell receptor (beta chain) originates from a study of shared clonotypes between healthy human individuals. To note about this clone: The antigen is unknown.

Looked up from germline, CDR1 is GTSNPN and CDR2 is SVGIG (reference sequence). This CDR3 has 14 amino acids. The ends lost 2 bases at V and 5 bases at J; junction bases unmatched: 4. Study-level results: An anticipated effect of sequencing depth on clonotype sharing among donors was recognized. Sampling was confined to blood; repertoires within tissues likely differ.

The study ran the assay at deep level. As processed by the authors: Quality scores were absent from the junction-only immunoSEQ sequences, so filtering differed. The protocol was immunoSEQ multiplex PCR, while the TCRdb copy is restricted to in-frame clones and leaves out a portion. Clonal size and the V and J genes are those of that table, whereas D and trimming came from the DNA. The data show millions of clones, with about 92% seen just once and under 0.45% held by the top ten. The receptor's source is a man younger than 35 in good health. Some clones in this sample may be carry-over from other donors' samples. J is TRBJ2-5 and V is TRBV30, with 11 nucleotides matching TRBD2. Sequenced sample: naive CD4+ T cells from PBMCs. Noted subset: CD45RA+ positively selected. DNA of the CDR3: TGTGCCTGGAGTAGTCTAGCGGGAGGTGAGACCCAGTACTTC. Its protein product is CAWSSLAGGETQYF. Full variable domain (remainder filled in from reference TRBV30 and TRBJ2-5): SQTIHQWPATLVQPVGSPLSLECTVEGTSNPNLYWYRQAAGRGLQLLFYSVGIGQISSEVPQNLSASRPQDRQFILSSKKLLLSDSGFYLCAWSSLAGGETQYFGPGTRLLVL.